This is a list of T cell receptor delta chains from one sample in a study of Vδ1+ human thymocytes. TCRdb reanalysed the multiplex PCR reads via CATT. Here the sample spans tens of thousands of delta-chain clones, roughly 29% being singletons. Sequenced sample: Vdelta1+ gamma-delta thymocytes from the thymus. Receptors originate from a boy under two years old who had congenital heart surgery. The CDR3 runs from the conserved cysteine through the conserved F or W. The D gene is left open where the match is weak. Clone size is shown for a subset of rows, as once, few, many or a class of expanded clone.

d_gene,j_gene,abundance,v_gene,CDR3aa,CDR3nt
TRDD3,TRDJ1,.,TRDV1,CALGVLGDTVYTDKLIF,TGTGCTCTTGGGGTACTGGGGGATACGGTGTACACCGATAAACTCATCTTT
.,TRDJ1,medium-sized,TRDV1,CALGETTSYVLGEPYTDKLIF,TGTGCTCTTGGAGAAACGACTTCCTACGTACTGGGGGAGCCTTACACCGATAAACTCATCTTT
.,TRDJ1,few,TRDV1,CALGGLPTGDTDKLIF,TGTGCTCTTGGGGGGCTTCCTACGGGGGATACCGATAAACTCATCTTT
.,TRDJ1,once,TRDV1,CALALAVPTGIPSHTDKLIF,TGTGCTCTCGCCCTGGCCGTTCCTACGGGGATACCCTCTCACACCGATAAACTCATCTTT
TRDD3,TRDJ1,few,TRDV1,CALGGFFSPHLLGDPLTELIF,TGTGCTCTTGGGGGATTCTTTTCCCCTCACCTACTGGGGGATCCGCTCACGGAACTCATCTTT
.,TRDJ1,few,TRDV1,CALGELDALEAVPKYTDKLIF,TGTGCTCTTGGGGAACTAGATGCCCTCGAAGCGGTGCCGAAGTACACCGATAAACTCATCTTT
TRDD2,TRDJ1,.,TRDV1,CALGPKGPFLQSWGSGYTDKLIF,TGTGCTCTTGGGCCCAAGGGCCCCTTCCTACAGTCGTGGGGGAGTGGGTACACCGATAAACTCATCTTT
TRDD3,TRDJ1,few,TRDV2,CACDDILGGQKYTDKLIF,TGTGCCTGTGACGACATCCTGGGGGGACAAAAGTACACCGATAAACTCATCTTT
.,TRDJ1,.,TRDV1,CALGVSHTDSYFQLITDKLIF,TGTGCTCTTGGGGTTTCGCACACTGATTCCTATTTCCAGCTTATCACCGATAAACTCATCTTT
TRDD3,TRDJ1,.,TRDV1,CALGELSGLRPRTGGYSHTDKLIF,TGTGCTCTTGGGGAACTCTCTGGGCTTCGACCGCGGACTGGGGGATATTCCCACACCGATAAACTCATCTTT
TRDD3,TRDJ1,.,TRDV1,CALGAFLPPDVLGDSNTDKLIF,TGTGCTCTTGGGGCATTCCTTCCTCCTGACGTACTGGGGGATTCAAATACCGATAAACTCATCTTT
TRDD3,TRDJ1,few,TRDV1,CALGSQGAPRVGWGIRYTDKLIF,TGTGCTCTTGGGAGTCAGGGAGCTCCTAGGGTGGGCTGGGGGATACGCTACACCGATAAACTCATCTTT
.,TRDJ1,few,TRDV1,CALGESPPYATDKLIF,TGTGCTCTTGGGGAAAGCCCTCCTTATGCCACCGATAAACTCATCTTT
TRDD3,TRDJ1,.,TRDV1,CALGGPNFQYWGMADKLIF,TGTGCTCTTGGGGGACCCAATTTTCAGTACTGGGGGATGGCGGATAAACTCATCTTT
.,TRDJ1,.,TRDV1,CALGELPTSVYWGYRTDKLIF,TGTGCTCTTGGGGAGCTTCCTACTTCAGTATACTGGGGGTACAGAACCGATAAACTCATCTTT
TRDD2,TRDJ1,.,TRDV1,CALGALGLPTTRRLYTDKLIF,TGTGCTCTTGGGGCCCTCGGCCTTCCTACCACGCGGAGACTTTACACCGATAAACTCATCTTT
TRDD2,TRDJ1,medium-sized,TRDV1,CALGEPELDLPTRIRSQGTDKLIF,TGTGCTCTTGGGGAACCGGAGTTGGACCTTCCTACGAGGATACGCAGCCAAGGCACCGATAAACTCATCTTT
TRDD3,TRDJ1,.,TRDV1,CALGELRPHTILGVGRPYKLIF,TGTGCTCTTGGGGAACTGAGGCCACACACCATACTGGGGGTTGGACGCCCCTATAAACTCATCTTT
.,TRDJ1,.,TRDV1,CALGDPTGGYLLETDKLIF,TGTGCTCTTGGGGACCCCACTGGTGGATATCTCCTTGAAACCGATAAACTCATCTTT
TRDD3,TRDJ1,.,TRDV1,CALGEKRTGAVRMGTDKLIF,TGTGCTCTTGGGGAAAAAAGGACTGGGGCCGTTAGGATGGGAACCGATAAACTCATCTTT
.,TRDJ1,few,TRDV1,CALGEGVHSTDKLIF,TGTGCTCTTGGGGAAGGGGTTCATTCCACCGATAAACTCATCTTT
TRDD3,TRDJ1,few,TRDV1,CALGEPVSSSPSGGYALLIF,TGTGCTCTTGGGGAACCCGTATCTTCCTCCCCTTCTGGGGGATATGCCCTACTCATCTTT
TRDD3,TRDJ1,once,TRDV1,CALGENVMGDTDKLIF,TGTGCTCTTGGGGAGAATGTGATGGGGGATACCGATAAACTCATCTTT
TRDD3,TRDJ1,few,TRDV1,CALGESRRLGEKKIYTDKLIF,TGTGCTCTTGGGGAAAGCCGCCGGCTGGGGGAAAAGAAAATATACACCGATAAACTCATCTTT
.,TRDJ1,.,TRDV1,CALGDISYGTGHDKLIF,TGTGCTCTTGGGGACATTTCCTACGGTACTGGGCACGATAAACTCATCTTT
TRDD3,TRDJ1,medium-sized,TRDV1,CALGGPDVLGIRDTDKLIF,TGTGCTCTTGGGGGCCCGGATGTACTGGGGATTCGGGACACCGATAAACTCATCTTT
.,TRDJ1,many,TRDV1,CALGELSASSRPTDKLIF,TGTGCTCTTGGGGAACTGTCGGCTTCCTCGAGACCAACCGATAAACTCATCTTT
TRDD3,TRDJ1,few,TRDV1,CALGESKSLGIQWRYELIF,TGTGCTCTTGGGGAATCTAAGAGTTTGGGGATACAGTGGAGGTACGAACTCATCTTT
.,TRDJ1,.,TRDV1,CALGELLLHAQRGDVFPKSKLIF,TGTGCTCTTGGGGAACTACTCCTACACGCACAACGGGGGGATGTATTCCCCAAGTCCAAACTCATCTTT
TRDD3,TRDJ1,.,TRDV1,CALGELGPSWGIRRVIQYTDKLIF,TGTGCTCTTGGGGAACTCGGCCCCTCCTGGGGGATACGCAGGGTCATACAGTACACCGATAAACTCATCTTT
TRDD3,TRDJ1,.,TRDV2,CACTPGGSPYTDKLIF,TGTGCCTGTACTCCTGGGGGATCCCCCTACACCGATAAACTCATCTTT
.,TRDJ1,few,TRDV1,CALGAAPTLDKLIF,TGTGCTCTTGGGGCCGCGCCGACCTTAGATAAACTCATCTTT
TRDD3,TRDJ1,.,TRDV1,CAVGEGRTHSTYWGWGATDKLIF,TGTGCTGTTGGGGAAGGTCGAACACACTCCACTTACTGGGGATGGGGGGCGACCGATAAACTCATCTTT
.,TRDJ1,.,TRDV1,CALGERGRRNTDKLIF,TGTGCTCTTGGGGAACGAGGCAGACGCAACACCGATAAACTCATCTTT
.,TRDJ1,few,TRDV1,CALGCILPDTDKLIF,TGTGCTCTTGGGTGTATACTACCGGACACCGATAAACTCATCTTT
TRDD3,TRDJ1,.,TRDV1,CALGENILRLGVQYTDKLIF,TGTGCTCTTGGGGAAAATATATTACGACTGGGGGTTCAGTACACCGATAAACTCATCTTT
.,TRDJ1,few,TRDV1,CALGELGLPKRAGGYTDKLIF,TGTGCTCTTGGGGAACTCGGCCTTCCTAAGAGAGCTGGGGGATACACCGATAAACTCATCTTT
.,TRDJ1,few,TRDV1,CALGEPQTRSDKLIF,TGTGCTCTTGGGGAACCCCAAACCCGGTCCGATAAACTCATCTTT